A selection of T cell receptor beta chains follows, all from one sample in a study of cytomegalovirus exposure and HLA in healthy donors. Only in-frame clones appear in the TCRdb table, and some are missing; sequencing was by immunoSEQ multiplex PCR. The data contain about 170,000 clones, 80% of them seen just once; the ten biggest clones take up around 4.4%. Sequences were obtained from PBMCs. Receptors were obtained from a woman between 45 and 60 years old in good health and CMV-seropositive. Both conserved end residues are part of each CDR3. The D gene is left open where the match is weak. Size is omitted from some rows. Given values are once, few, many or a class for expanded clones.

j_call clone_size d_call v_call cdr3_nt cdr3_aa
TRBJ2-1 . . TRBV7-2 TGTGCCAGCAGCTTACCCCCCGAACTAGTACGCTACAATGAGCAGTTCTTC CASSLPPELVRYNEQFF
TRBJ2-5 . TRBD1 TRBV18 TGTGCCAGCTCACCGGACGGGACAGGGTCTGGGGAGACCCAGTACTTC CASSPDGTGSGETQYF
TRBJ2-7 . . TRBV11-2 TGTGCCAGCAGCTTCCCGAGCTCCTACGAGCAGTACTTC CASSFPSSYEQYF
TRBJ2-7 . TRBD1 TRBV9 TGTGCCAGCAGCGATCCGGGACAGGGCGGCGAGCAGTACTTC CASSDPGQGGEQYF
TRBJ1-2 . TRBD1 TRBV5-6 TGTGCCAGCAGCTTGGGCGGCAGGGGGTCCTTCTATGGCTACACCTTC CASSLGGRGSFYGYTF
TRBJ2-7 . TRBD2 TRBV5-4 TGTGCCAGCAGCTTTGGGGGAGCGGGGGGGAACCTTTACGAGCAGTACTTC CASSFGGAGGNLYEQYF
TRBJ2-1 . . TRBV15 TGTGCCACCAGCAGAGACCGGTGGGGGGGCCTCTACAATGAGCAGTTCTTC CATSRDRWGGLYNEQFF
TRBJ2-1 once TRBD2 TRBV7-8 TGTGCCAGCAGCCCCGGGGTACTAGCGGGGGTTAGCTCCTACAATGAGCAGTTCTTC CASSPGVLAGVSSYNEQFF
TRBJ1-2 . TRBD1 TRBV7-2 TGTGCCAGCAGCACCCGAGGACAGGACTATGGCTACACCTTC CASSTRGQDYGYTF
TRBJ2-3 . TRBD1 TRBV28 TGTGCCAGCAGCCTGACAGGGAACAGAGATACGCAGTATTTT CASSLTGNRDTQYF
TRBJ2-7 . TRBD1 TRBV5-1 TGCGCCAGCAGCCGCTCCGGGACAGGGGTCGAGCAGTACTTC CASSRSGTGVEQYF
TRBJ2-7 . . TRBV7-9 TGTTCCAGCAGCTTACCGAGCTCCTACGAGCAGTACTTC CSSSLPSSYEQYF
TRBJ1-2 . . TRBV6-1 TGTGCCAGCATTATGTCGGGGAACTATGGCTACACCTTC CASIMSGNYGYTF
TRBJ1-5 . . TRBV2 TGTGCCAGCAGGTGGCAGTTCAATCAGCCCCAGCATTTT CASRWQFNQPQHF
TRBJ1-2 . . TRBV19 TGTGCCAGTAGTGCCGGGCCATGGAGGGGCTACACCTTC CASSAGPWRGYTF
TRBJ2-7 few . TRBV7-2 TGTGCCAGCAGCTCAATCGGGGGAGGGGGCTCCTACGAGCAGTACTTC CASSSIGGGGSYEQYF
TRBJ2-7 . . TRBV5-1 TGCGCCAGCAGCCCAGACTCATCGGGGTACGAGCAGTACTTC CASSPDSSGYEQYF
TRBJ2-2 . . TRBV1 TGCACCAGCAGCGATGGAGAAAGGGGCACCGGGGAGCTGTTTTTT CTSSDGERGTGELFF
TRBJ1-1 . TRBD1 TRBV25-1 TGTGCCAGCAGTCGCGACAGGGGATGGATCACTGAAGCTTTCTTT CASSRDRGWITEAFF
TRBJ2-7 . TRBD2 TRBV30 TGTGCCTGGAGTAGGAGCGGGGGTTCGTACGAGCAGTACTTC CAWSRSGGSYEQYF
TRBJ2-1 . TRBD1 TRBV5-1 TGCGCCAGCAGCCGGGACAGGGTGACCACCTACAATGAGCAGTTCTTC CASSRDRVTTYNEQFF
TRBJ1-2 once . TRBV29-1 TGCAGCGTTTTAGTATTGGGGGGGTCGGGCTACACCTTC CSVLVLGGSGYTF
TRBJ2-5 . . TRBV7-9 TGTGCCAGCAGCATGGGGACTGCTCAAGAGACCCAGTACTTC CASSMGTAQETQYF
TRBJ2-3 . . TRBV20-1 TGCAGTGCTAGCTATGATACGCAGTATTTT CSASYDTQYF
TRBJ2-1 . TRBD2 TRBV5-6 TGTGCCAGCAGCGACATGAGCGGGAGAACCTACAATGAGCAGTTCTTC CASSDMSGRTYNEQFF
TRBJ2-2 . TRBD2 TRBV7-8 TGTGCCAGCAGCTCGGGGAGGGGCCCAAACACCGGGGAGCTGTTTTTT CASSSGRGPNTGELFF
TRBJ2-2 few . TRBV4-3 TGCGCCAGCAGCGATCTAACAGCGAACACCGGGGAGCTGTTTTTT CASSDLTANTGELFF
TRBJ2-5 . . TRBV19 TGTGCCAGTAGTCTTCCCCAAGAGACCCAGTACTTC CASSLPQETQYF
TRBJ2-3 few . TRBV5-6 TGTGCCAGCAGCTCGAGGGCTAGCGGCACAGATACGCAGTATTTT CASSSRASGTDTQYF
TRBJ2-2 few . TRBV7-9 TGTGCCAGCAGGGGGGCCGCCGGGGAGCTGTTTTTT CASRGAAGELFF
TRBJ2-1 . TRBD2 TRBV9 TGTGCCAGCAGCCCTGAGACTAGCGGGATCAATGAGCAGTTCTTC CASSPETSGINEQFF
TRBJ2-2 . TRBD2 TRBV2 TGTGCCAGCAGCCCTGGACTAGCTGTGACCGGGGAGCTGTTTTTT CASSPGLAVTGELFF
TRBJ2-2 . . TRBV10-3 TGTGCCACCCTACCCTGGGAGAATAGGGGGGAGCTGTTTTTT CATLPWENRGELFF
TRBJ2-3 . TRBD2 TRBV27 TGTGCCAGCAGTTTAGGTTTAAGCGGGAGGGCCGGGGGCACAGATACGCAGTATTTT CASSLGLSGRAGGTDTQYF
TRBJ1-1 . . TRBV7-2 TGTGCCAGCAGCTTTGCGGAATTGAACACTGAAGCTTTCTTT CASSFAELNTEAFF
TRBJ2-7 . TRBD2 TRBV7-9 TGTGCCAGCAGCTCACCGGGACTAGCGGAATACGAGCAGTACTTC CASSSPGLAEYEQYF
TRBJ2-2 . . TRBV2 TGTGCCAGCTCCCTAGGAGGCACCGGGGAGCTGTTTTTT CASSLGGTGELFF
TRBJ2-3 . TRBD2 TRBV30 TGTGCCTGGAGTGTAATTAATGAGGAGCGGGGGGCGCATACGCAGTATTTT CAWSVINEERGAHTQYF
TRBJ1-2 . . TRBV4-2 TGTGCCAGCAGCCAAGATCGCAGCTATGGCTACACCTTC CASSQDRSYGYTF
TRBJ1-4 . . TRBV21-1 . CASRVGRGNEKLFF
TRBJ1-1 . . TRBV30 TGTGCCTGGATCCAAACGGGGGTTACTGAAGCTTTCTTT CAWIQTGVTEAFF
TRBJ1-2 few TRBD1 TRBV19 TGTGCCAGTAGTTCCCTCGGACAGGGTGGGGTCTATGGCTACACCTTC CASSSLGQGGVYGYTF
TRBJ2-3 . . TRBV7-9 TGTGCCAGCAGCTCCAACTTCCTTCAGGGAGGCATAGATACGCAGTATTTT CASSSNFLQGGIDTQYF
TRBJ2-7 once . TRBV6-6 TGTGCCAGCAAGCGGGACAGGCTCTACGAGCAGTACTTC CASKRDRLYEQYF
TRBJ2-1 . TRBD2 TRBV5-1 TGCGCCAGCAGCTTGAGGACTAGCGCCTCTAGCTCCTACAATGAGCAGTTCTTC CASSLRTSASSSYNEQFF
TRBJ2-7 . . TRBV5-1 TGCGCCAGCAGCTGGGAACAGGGTACCTACTACGAGCAGTACTTC CASSWEQGTYYEQYF
TRBJ1-2 many . TRBV5-1 TGCGCCAGCAGCTTGTGGGGACTGGGCTATGGCTACACCTTC CASSLWGLGYGYTF
TRBJ2-1 . TRBD2 TRBV7-9 TGTGCCAGCAGCGCAAAACGACTAGCGGGAAGGGATGAGCAGTTCTTC CASSAKRLAGRDEQFF
TRBJ1-2 . . TRBV27 TGTGCCAGCAGACCAGACACGTTCCCCTATGGCTACACCTTC CASRPDTFPYGYTF
TRBJ2-5 once . TRBV20-1 TGCAGTGCTAGAGTATCTGAGACCCAGTACTTC CSARVSETQYF